This paragraph covers one T cell receptor (beta chain) sequence. Which antigen it targets is not known. Base qualities are missing; no much larger clone stands one base away. Distinct nucleotide sequences in the sample also encode this CDR3. Library method: the immunoSEQ multiplex PCR assay. For the multiplex PCR, a mixture combining 60 forward primers for TCR Vbeta segments and 13 reverse primers for TCR Jbeta segments was used. The CDR3 region of rearranged TCR beta genes was amplified from genomic DNA with a multiplex PCR assay. The Illumina HiSeq System was used to sequence the amplified TCR beta libraries as 87-base-pair reads. The source study handled its data this way. A later analysis tallied roughly 80 million unique TCR beta chains across the 550 to 850 repertoires, and roughly 11 million of those chains were shared by two or more donors. Raw reads were error-corrected and collapsed into unique sequences with a nearest-neighbor algorithm that merged closely related sequences to remove PCR and sequencing errors. V, D and J gene segments were assigned by aligning CDR3 sequences to IMGT reference sequences. For a sequence to be retained, a match of at least six nucleotides to both a V gene segment and a J gene segment was required. Rearrangements were called productive when the CDR3 lacked stop codons and stayed in frame with V and J; all others were non-productive. CDR3 was defined according to IMGT convention as the region running from the second conserved V-encoded cysteine to the conserved J-encoded phenylalanine. In an earlier analysis of approximately 590 of the donors, sequences lacking an unambiguous match to a single V gene segment were excluded. An earlier analysis of a few hundred of the donors called V segments functional above 56.7% productive rearrangements and segregating when the between-donor standard deviation exceeded 5%. A statistical classification framework was developed to diagnose cytomegalovirus status using the catalog of TCR beta chain sequences. V and J gene assignment, in a later analysis, came from comparing TCR nucleotide sequences with IMGT/GENE-DB human TR gene sequences. The TCRdist pipeline was used in a later analysis to assign CDR3 sequences and most-parsimonious VDJ recombination scenarios. In a later analysis, each TCR beta chain was defined by its CDR3 amino acid sequence together with its V-gene family, and reads lacking a unique V-gene family were excluded. As a way to deal with suspected cross-contamination and a sequencing artifact, a later analysis dropped hundreds of nucleotide sequences that were highly shared and had low generation probability. A later analysis calculated a clonal expansion index for each public chain from normalized within-repertoire ranks of inferred template counts. In a later analysis, generation probabilities were computed using a VDJ recombination model fitted to out-of-frame rearrangements, and the results were checked against IGoR. A later analysis scored TCR-TCR, TCR-HLA and TCR-CMV co-occurrence with hypergeometric tests, applying a repertoire-size bias correction to TCR pairs. In a later analysis, false discovery rates were estimated by permuting HLA or CMV assignments 20 times. In a later analysis, co-occurring TCRs were grouped using DBSCAN, and TCRdist sequence similarity was added for clustering within HLA-allele-positive subsets. Co-occurrence clustering excluded repertoires with fewer than 30,000 or more than 120,000 public chains, plus five with anomalous nucleotide sharing. TCRdb's version of the immuneACCESS table is confined to in-frame rearrangements and falls short of the full clone set. An unresolved V gene accounts for under half of the shortfall where checked; the remainder is of unknown origin. V and J calls and clone size are those listed in that table; D and trimming were worked out from the DNA. This sample gives 200,000 to 250,000 clones in total; under 90% of them show up just once. The ten largest make up roughly 1.3% of the sample.

The data derive from a study of cytomegalovirus exposure and HLA in healthy donors listed by TCRdb under 2017. In terms of the full investigation: An earlier analysis of approximately 640 of the donors reported approximately 270 Gb of sequence data and approximately 110 million unique TCR beta sequences from some 180 million T cells. The aim of the study was to test whether cataloging public T cell receptors could identify signatures of past pathogen exposure. In addition to the first cohort of 666 subjects, a separate validation cohort of over 90 different subjects was used. Using immunosequencing, the study profiled T cell repertoires from approximately 700 subjects and related those repertoires to cytomegalovirus serostatus. A later analysis re-analyzed previously published TCR beta repertoires from several hundred donors and added high-resolution HLA genotyping to study TCR occurrence patterns. To decide whether each TCR beta V gene segment behaved as functional or pseudogenic, an earlier analysis of over 500 of the donors relied on high-throughput TCR beta sequencing. The later analysis used no new phenotypic data to find candidate immune exposures, relying instead on TCR beta sequences and their occurrence across donors. All discovery cohort repertoires had been generated on a single sequencing platform. HLA typing included class I and class II loci at four-digit resolution. Across around 400 genotyped donors of the cohort, an average of about 240,000 unique TCR beta nucleotide sequences per donor were sequenced, and roughly a sixth of those sequences were non-productive. Roughly 5 DR-DQ haplotypes were handled as single units for association and clustering, since linkage in the cohort was strong. An early release covering roughly 640 HLA-typed donors comprised roughly 300 gigabases of sequencing data and approximately 80 million unique TCR sequences. Donor age, sex, ethnicity and CMV serostatus were compiled alongside the repertoire data. Genome-wide SNP genotypes for about three fifths of the roughly 700 donors were used in a later genetic analysis, which treated that subset as a discovery cohort. The study combined high-throughput TCR immunosequencing, statistical association of individual TCRs with disease status, and machine learning to predict cytomegalovirus infection status. Of the 300 to 450 genotyped donors, roughly 85% fell in the genetic ancestry cluster associated with self-reported Caucasian donors. Typing coverage differed by locus: A, B, C, DRB1 and DQB1 were typed in roughly 620-630 donors, DQA1 in around 500, DPA1 in around 610, and DPB1 in around 440.

The full study reports these points: In a later genetic analysis, a missense DCLRE1C variant was associated with V-gene and J-gene trimming of TCR beta chains, and the association was replicated in an independent cohort. A further reported finding was that TCR beta sequences accurately predicted the HLA-A and HLA-B alleles for most subjects in the first cohort. Three of the identified cytomegalovirus-associated TCR beta chains were confirmed in vitro to be specific for cytomegalovirus antigens. For the cohort, immune exposure information was limited to CMV serostatus. In a later analysis, most CMV-associated TCR beta chains were found to appear HLA-restricted, with HLA associations seemingly driven largely by CMV exposure. A later analysis found that HLA-associated TCR beta chains were more clonally expanded and had lower generation probabilities than equally common non-associated chains. An earlier analysis of approximately 500 of the donors showed that most TCR beta V segments appeared in productive rearrangements either about 87% or about 30% of the time, which broadly matched IMGT annotations. The classifier was reported to diagnose cytomegalovirus status with high specificity and sensitivity in both the original cohort and the validation cohort. A group of highly shared sequence variants was considered likely to be a technical artifact of the sequencing pipeline. A later analysis reported that several top co-occurrence clusters appeared linked to parvovirus B19, influenza, CMV and Epstein-Barr virus. Strong co-occurrence of HLA alleles, especially DR and DQ, made assigning TCR associations to individual alleles difficult. Across donors, most TCR sequences were observed very rarely, whereas some public TCRs were present in many individuals. Roughly uniform sequencing depth across donors was assumed in presence/absence analyses, although this assumption may not hold. Because counts were too low, roughly 16 rarely observed V segments, including chromosome 9 orphons, were excluded from the earlier analysis of some 590 of the donors. A later analysis found that TCR association rates varied across HLA loci, with DRB1 alleles showing the most associated TCRs and HLA-C alleles the fewest. The study gave a list of 150 to 200 TCR beta chains associated with cytomegalovirus. The authors suggested that the approach could potentially be extended to other disease states and immunological phenotypes. HLA typing was unavailable for some donors at each locus, so association tests used only the typed subset. Specific HLA alleles were associated with 15,000 to 20,000 TCR beta sequences at a false discovery rate of 0.05 in a later analysis. Only TCR beta chains were sequenced in this cohort, and the absence of alpha or paired-chain data limited detectable features. According to a later genetic analysis, donors in an Asian-associated ancestry cluster had fewer N-insertions in productive TCRs than the roughly 700-donor mean. Linkage disequilibrium might explain the correlated functional status among segregating V segments, but an unknown experimental factor could not be ruled out. Some IMGT-functional V segments, including TRBV6-2 and TRBV6-3, could not be told apart with the 87-base-pair reads, so those segments were excluded.

The cohort consisted of more than 650 healthy bone marrow donors. Cohort members were all nominally healthy when sampled, although unrecorded immune exposures were likely present. CMV serostatus was positive for 250 to 300 and negative for about 55% of the roughly 670 cohort members, and was not recorded for this donor. A peripheral blood sample was collected from each donor, and TCR beta sequencing was performed on peripheral blood mononuclear cells. Genomic DNA extraction from the blood cell samples was performed with the Qiagen DNeasy Blood Extraction Kit. CDR1 is given as KGHSH and CDR2 as LQKENI, both from the germline V gene. V loses 0 bases, J loses 4 bases, and the germline ends lie 9 bases apart. Counted from cysteine to phenylalanine, this CDR3 has 14 amino acids. Just CDR3 DNA is preserved here, 42 bases in frame from base 1.

Sequencing was carried out using PBMCs. This receptor was taken from a human donor in good health. The chain is assembled from TRBV18 and TRBJ1-2, with no D gene named confidently. Here the CDR3 is given as CASSPPSGSYGYTF. The DNA reads as follows: TGTGCCAGCTCACCACCGTCGGGGTCCTATGGCTACACCTTC. The full variable domain, completed from the reference TRBV18 and TRBJ1-2 proteins outside the CDR3, reads NAGVMQNPRHLVRRRGQEARLRCSPMKGHSHVYWYRQLPEEGLKFMVYLQKENIIDESGMPKERFSAEFPKEGPSILRIQQVVRGDSAAYFCASSPPSGSYGYTFGSGTRLTVV.